A single sample is the source of the 7 T cell receptor beta chains below, sequenced in a study of cytomegalovirus exposure and HLA in healthy donors. Profiled with immunoSEQ multiplex PCR; TCRdb holds only in-frame clones, not every one. The sample shows 65,000 to 100,000 clones, approximately 93% of them seen only once. Material: PBMCs. These TCRs come from a woman aged 25-40 years in good health and CMV-seronegative.

The chain carries TRBV27 and TRBJ2-1; 9 nucleotides agree with TRBD1. The J segment lost 2 bases and the V segment lost 5 bases, leaving 4 bases of the junction unmatched. CDR3 size: 15 residues. In germline, CDR1 is MNHEY, CDR2 SMNVEV (reference sequence). CDR3 nucleotide sequence: TGTGCCAGCAGTCCGGGACAGGGTCCCTACAATGAGCAGTTCTTC. Translation gives CASSPGQGPYNEQFF.

This rearrangement joins TRBV5-1 to TRBJ1-2; no definite D call. Per germline, CDR1 SGHRS and CDR2 YFSETQ. The CDR3 is 14 amino acids. Trimming stripped 0 bases from V and 4 bases from J, with 10 bases between. CDR3 region: CASSLGGSSYGYTF. CDR3 nucleotide sequence: TGCGCCAGCAGCTTGGGAGGCAGTAGCTATGGCTACACCTTC.

The rearrangement links TRBV11-2 to TRBJ2-3, with TRBD2 identical over 9 bases. Germline lookup yields CDR1 SGHAT and CDR2 FQNNGV. The CDR3 is made up of 16 amino acids. J gave up 4 bases and V 5 bases, and 10 bases lay outside the gene matches. Written as DNA, the CDR3 is TGTGCCAGCAGCCAGAATAGCGGGAGTGGCCCAGATACGCAGTATTTT. It translates to CASSQNSGSGPDTQYF.

V is TRBV7-9 and J is TRBJ2-1; 12 bases line up with TRBD2. The CDR3 is made up of 16 amino acids. The V and J ends lost 5 bases and 4 bases, in that order; junction bases with no gene match: 6. CDR1 and CDR2 from the germline V gene are SEHNR and FQNEAQ (reference sequence). The CDR3 loop is CASSAIGLAGYNEQFF. CDR3 nucleotides: TGTGCCAGCAGCGCGATAGGACTAGCGGGGTACAATGAGCAGTTCTTC.

This rearrangement joins TRBV6-5 to TRBJ1-2; D is perhaps TRBD1 (6 bases). Trimming left V 5 bases short and J 4 bases short, with 17 bases between. This CDR3 has 15 amino acids. Germline CDR1 and CDR2: MNHEY and SVGAGI. In DNA, the CDR3 is TGTGCCAGCAGTGGCCTACAGGGTTCCATCTATGGCTACACCTTC. As protein: CASSGLQGSIYGYTF.

The V gene is TRBV7-3, the J gene TRBJ2-3; 8 positions match TRBD1. This CDR3 comprises 15 residues. Germline assignment: CDR1 SGHTA and CDR2 FQGTGA. V lost 2 bases, J lost 0 bases, and 1 base stayed unmatched. CDR3 nucleotides: TGTGCCAGCAGCTTACAGGGGGCCAGCACAGATACGCAGTATTTT. Protein sequence: CASSLQGASTDTQYF.

This chain joins TRBV29-1 and TRBJ1-1; D perhaps matches TRBD1 (5 bases). Germline V gene data show CDR1 as SQVTM and CDR2 as ANQGSEA. Trimming stripped 4 bases from V and 7 bases from J, with 25 bases between. The CDR3 sequence is 16 residues long. DNA for the CDR3: TGCAGCGTTGGTTCAGTAGGGGCTACCTTCCCCTTTGAAGCTTTCTTT. Its translation: CSVGSVGATFPFEAFF.